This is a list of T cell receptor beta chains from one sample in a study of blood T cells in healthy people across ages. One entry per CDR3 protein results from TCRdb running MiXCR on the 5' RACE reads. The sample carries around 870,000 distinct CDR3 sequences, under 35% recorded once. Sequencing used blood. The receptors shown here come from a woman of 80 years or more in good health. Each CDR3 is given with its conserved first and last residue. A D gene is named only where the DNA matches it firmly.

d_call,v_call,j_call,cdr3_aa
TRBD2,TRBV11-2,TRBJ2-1,CASNSLGGWGLAGEKEQFF
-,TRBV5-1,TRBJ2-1,CASSLERGGGNNEQFF
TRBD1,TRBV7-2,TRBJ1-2,CASSLADRPNYGYTF
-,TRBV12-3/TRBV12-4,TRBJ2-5,CASSQAPGSRYF
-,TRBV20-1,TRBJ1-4,CSAPKDGRGKLFF
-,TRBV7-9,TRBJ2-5,CASSETGYNEQYF
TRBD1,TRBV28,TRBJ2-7,CASSSQGVSYEQYF
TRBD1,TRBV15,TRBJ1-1,CATSPTGGFTEAFF
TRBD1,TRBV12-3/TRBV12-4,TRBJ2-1,CASSLMGQGKNEQFF
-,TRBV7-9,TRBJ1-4,CASSFQGGVGEKLFF
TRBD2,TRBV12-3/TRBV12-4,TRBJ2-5,CASSSSGGIISEQYF
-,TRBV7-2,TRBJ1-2,CASGTPGAFWGYIF
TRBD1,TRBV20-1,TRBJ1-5,CSAGRQGRGNQPQHF